The present T cell receptor (beta chain) was sequenced within a study of human T cells and chemical hapten exposure. Study-wide results and caveats: The study found that DPC sensitization did not change TCRs above 1 in 1000 frequency.

TCRdb reanalysed the 5' RACE reads using MiXCR and keeps one entry per CDR3 protein. The sample has 100,000 to 120,000 distinct CDR3 sequences; around a fifth are singletons. A few counts support this clonotype. Antigen: not known. From whole blood left unfractionated, total RNA was extracted. The CDR3 sequence is 16 residues long. Trimming took 4 bases from V and 6 from J; bases not matched to a gene: 9. The V gene's germline CDR1 is SGDLS and CDR2 YYNGEE. The chain uses TRBV9 and TRBJ2-1; 11 bases map to TRBD1. This clonotype was sampled from a human donor in good health. CDR3 loop: CASSRIGQGALNEQFF. DNA of the CDR3: TGTGCCAGCAGCCGAATCGGACAGGGGGCGCTCAATGAGCAGTTCTTC.